One T cell receptor beta chain is described in this entry. Its antigen is unknown. Treatment in this sample: about 20 received Ad26.COV2.S at low or high dose, single or two shots; 5 received placebo; per-sample allocation not given. Day 63 after the first vaccine or placebo injection was the time point for sampling. Spike of the Wuhan-strain SARS-CoV-2 was expressed by an Ad26 vector, which formed the vaccine. This entry comes from a study of Ad26.COV2.S vaccination and SARS-CoV-2 variants. In the study overall: Intramuscularly, Ad26.COV2.S was given either once or twice, 56 days apart.

Clones were sequenced by immunoSEQ multiplex PCR, and TCRdb holds only the in-frame ones, with some missing. The repertoire holds 300,000 to 350,000 clones, with approximately 87% as singletons. CDR3 size: 14 residues. Per germline, CDR1 SGHKS and CDR2 YYEKEE (reference sequence). V was shortened by 3 bases and J by 2 bases, with 11 bases between the two germline ends. The study, taken as a whole, reports: From the TCR breadth and depth analyses, total T cell responses may have been underestimated.

This receptor was obtained from a person between 18 and 65 years old who received the Ad26.COV2.S COVID-19 vaccine or a placebo. Sequencing was performed on peripheral blood, taken in a trial of Ad26.COV2.S vaccine versus placebo. The rearrangement joins TRBV5-5 to TRBJ1-1; TRBD1 is a possible D gene (5 bases). The CDR3 loop reads CASSSGASNTEAFF. CDR3 bases: TGTGCCAGCAGCTCCGGGGCTTCAAACACTGAAGCTTTCTTT.